This T cell receptor beta chain was profiled in a study of T cell repertoires in cytomegalovirus infection. Study context: Evidence of both CMV infection and a matching HLA type came from public TCR beta signatures.

Comments on this clonotype: Its target is unknown.

TCRdb passed the reads through MiXCR, listing each CDR3 protein once. The repertoire consists of about 830,000 distinct CDR3 sequences, with approximately 32% occurring once and the leading ten covering roughly an eighth. The CDR3 covers 12 residues. V lost 4 bases and J 13 bases, leaving 14 bases between the germline ends. Germline-derived CDR1 and CDR2 are KGHSH and LQKENI. The rearrangement links TRBV18 to TRBJ2-1, with D possibly being TRBD1 (6 bases). The sequence derives from a human donor in good health (CMV status not recorded). Some clones in this sample may be carry-over from other donors' samples. The sequencing here drew on cultured CD8+ T cells from PBMCs, taken from culture after CMV antigen stimulation. CDR3 DNA: TGTGCCAGCTCACTCGACAGGATGGACCAGTTCTTC. Encoded protein: CASSLDRMDQFF.